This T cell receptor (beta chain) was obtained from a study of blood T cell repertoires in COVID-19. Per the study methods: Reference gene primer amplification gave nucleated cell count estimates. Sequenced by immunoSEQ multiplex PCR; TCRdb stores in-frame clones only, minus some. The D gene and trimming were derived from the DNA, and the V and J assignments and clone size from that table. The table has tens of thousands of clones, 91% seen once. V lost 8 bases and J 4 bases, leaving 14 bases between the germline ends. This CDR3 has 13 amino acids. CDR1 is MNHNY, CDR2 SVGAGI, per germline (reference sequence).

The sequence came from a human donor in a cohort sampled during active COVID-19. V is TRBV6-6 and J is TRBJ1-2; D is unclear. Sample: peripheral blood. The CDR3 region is CASSPGKGYGYTF. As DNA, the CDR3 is TGTGCCAGCTCACCGGGGAAGGGCTATGGCTACACCTTC.